Listed below are T cell receptor beta chains from one sample, sequenced in a study of T cell repertoires in cytomegalovirus infection. MiXCR, run by TCRdb on the reads, gives a single entry per CDR3 protein. The sample shows more than 150,000 distinct CDR3 sequences, under 25% of them seen only once. Sequences were obtained from PBMCs. The receptors were sampled from a human donor in good health (CMV status not recorded). Some clones in this sample may be carry-over from other donors' samples. CDR3s include the opening cysteine and the closing phenylalanine or tryptophan. The order of the fields is V gene, clone size, J gene, D gene, CDR3 DNA, CDR3 protein. The D gene is left open where the match is weak. Expanded clones are given a class, and other clones once, few, many or no size at all.

V: TRBV11-2; size: many; J: TRBJ2-5; D: TRBD2; DNA: TGTGCCAGCAGCTTAGAAACTAGCGGGAGAGAGACCCAGTACTTC; CDR3: CASSLETSGRETQYF
V: TRBV6-2/TRBV6-3; size: few; J: TRBJ2-1; D: .; DNA: TGTGCCAGCAGTGCAAGCTACAATGAGCAGTTCTTC; CDR3: CASSASYNEQFF
V: TRBV7-9; size: few; J: TRBJ2-2; D: .; DNA: TGTGCCAGCAGCTCGGCTCGGGTCACCGGGGAGCTGTTTTTT; CDR3: CASSSARVTGELFF
V: TRBV7-2; size: many; J: TRBJ2-3; D: .; DNA: TGTGCCAGCAGCTTAGGGCGTTCAGATACGCAGTATTTT; CDR3: CASSLGRSDTQYF
V: TRBV4-3; size: .; J: TRBJ2-1; D: .; DNA: TGCGCCAGCAGCCAAGAGCAAGCGGGCTGGTACAATGAGCAGTTCTTC; CDR3: CASSQEQAGWYNEQFF
V: TRBV11-2; size: few; J: TRBJ2-7; D: TRBD2; DNA: TGTGCCAGCAGCTTATACTGGACTAGCTTTCTTGACGAGCAGTACTTC; CDR3: CASSLYWTSFLDEQYF
V: TRBV29-1; size: .; J: TRBJ1-4; D: TRBD1; DNA: TGCAGCGTACTCGGACAGGGCCGTGAAAAACTGTTTTTT; CDR3: CSVLGQGREKLFF
V: TRBV3-1; size: .; J: TRBJ2-5; D: .; DNA: TGTGCCAGCAGCCCCGGTGGAGGGCAAGAGACCCAGTACTTC; CDR3: CASSPGGGQETQYF
V: TRBV7-2; size: many; J: TRBJ1-1; D: .; DNA: TGTGCCAGCAGCTTAGGAGGGTTGAACACTGAAGCTTTCTTT; CDR3: CASSLGGLNTEAFF
V: TRBV5-1; size: .; J: TRBJ1-2; D: .; DNA: TGCGCCAGCAGCCAGGACGTGGTTTCAGCTGGCTACACCTTC; CDR3: CASSQDVVSAGYTF
V: TRBV12-3/TRBV12-4; size: .; J: TRBJ2-5; D: TRBD1; DNA: TGTGCCAGCAGTCTGGACAGGAAAGAGACCCAGTACTTC; CDR3: CASSLDRKETQYF
V: TRBV7-2; size: few; J: TRBJ2-7; D: TRBD2; DNA: TGTGCCAGCAGCTTACTAGCGGGAAACGAGCAGTACTTC; CDR3: CASSLLAGNEQYF
V: TRBV11-2; size: many; J: TRBJ1-3; D: TRBD1; DNA: TGTGCCAGCAGCAAAGGGACAGACTCTGGAAACACCATATATTTT; CDR3: CASSKGTDSGNTIYF
V: TRBV30; size: .; J: TRBJ2-7; D: TRBD1; DNA: TGTGCCTGGAAAGGTGGGACAGGGTACGAGCAGTACTTC; CDR3: CAWKGGTGYEQYF
V: TRBV7-2; size: many; J: TRBJ2-3; D: TRBD2; DNA: TGTGCCAGCAGCTTTAGCGGGAGGGCCTCGGGAGATACGCAGTATTTT; CDR3: CASSFSGRASGDTQYF
V: TRBV2; size: few; J: TRBJ2-3; D: .; DNA: TGTGCCAGCAGGGAGAGCGATCACACAGATACGCAGTATTTT; CDR3: CASRESDHTDTQYF
V: TRBV14; size: few; J: TRBJ2-3; D: TRBD2; DNA: TGTGCCAGCAGCCAAGATAGGTCGGCTAGCGGGGCCCGGGATCGGCAGTATTTT; CDR3: CASSQDRSASGARDRQYF
V: TRBV19; size: .; J: TRBJ1-2; D: .; DNA: TGTGCCAGTAGTCCCAACTTCTCAAAAGGGGCTATCGACTACACCTTC; CDR3: CASSPNFSKGAIDYTF
V: TRBV7-2; size: many; J: TRBJ2-5; D: .; DNA: TGTGCCAGCAGCTTAGGGGGACGATATGGAAGCGAGACCCAGTACTTC; CDR3: CASSLGGRYGSETQYF
V: TRBV28; size: many; J: TRBJ1-5; D: TRBD1; DNA: TGTGCCAGCAGTTCCCATGGCAGGGGGCGAAGGAAGCCCCAGCATTTT; CDR3: CASSSHGRGRRKPQHF
V: TRBV27; size: .; J: TRBJ1-6; D: .; DNA: TGTGCCAGCAGTCCAAGGCAGGGATCTACACCCCTCCACTTT; CDR3: CASSPRQGSTPLHF
V: TRBV2; size: .; J: TRBJ2-3; D: TRBD2; DNA: TGTGCCAGCAGTGAACGAGCGGGAGGCCGCACAGATACGCAGTATTTT; CDR3: CASSERAGGRTDTQYF
V: TRBV5-6; size: few; J: TRBJ2-5; D: .; DNA: TGTGCCAGCGGGGCAACCCAAGAGACCCAGTACTTC; CDR3: CASGATQETQYF
V: TRBV20-1; size: few; J: TRBJ2-1; D: TRBD2; DNA: TGCAGTGCTAGCCTTAGCGGGGGTGCTAACAATGAGCAGTTCTTC; CDR3: CSASLSGGANNEQFF
V: TRBV5-1; size: few; J: TRBJ1-1; D: .; DNA: TGCGCCAGCAGCTTTTTTCCCGGGGGACCCAACACTGAAGCTTTCTTT; CDR3: CASSFFPGGPNTEAFF
V: TRBV7-2; size: few; J: TRBJ1-3; D: TRBD1; DNA: TGTGCCAGCAGCCCCGGGACAGGTGGAAACACCATATATTTT; CDR3: CASSPGTGGNTIYF
V: TRBV12-3/TRBV12-4; size: .; J: TRBJ1-6; D: TRBD1; DNA: TGTGCCAGCAGTTCTAAAGGGACAGCCCATCTCCACTTT; CDR3: CASSSKGTAHLHF
V: TRBV7-6; size: few; J: TRBJ1-1; D: TRBD1; DNA: TGTGCCAGCAGCTTAGCCGGGACAGGGGGGAGAGCTTTCTTT; CDR3: CASSLAGTGGRAFF
V: TRBV7-6; size: few; J: TRBJ2-1; D: .; DNA: TGTGCCAGCAGTGTGCACTCTGAGGGAAAGCTCCTCTTC; CDR3: CASSVHSEGKLLF
V: TRBV6-2/TRBV6-3; size: few; J: TRBJ2-6; D: TRBD1; DNA: TGTGCCAGCAGTTACGCCAGGGGGTCTGGGGCCAACGTCCTGACTTTC; CDR3: CASSYARGSGANVLTF
V: TRBV6-6; size: few; J: TRBJ2-7; D: TRBD2; DNA: TGTGCCAGCAGTTACTCGGGCGGGGGAACCCCCTACGAGCAGTACTTC; CDR3: CASSYSGGGTPYEQYF
V: TRBV28; size: .; J: TRBJ2-7; D: TRBD1; DNA: TGTGCCAGCAGTTTGGGGGGACAGGGCAACGAGCAGTACTTC; CDR3: CASSLGGQGNEQYF
V: TRBV12-3/TRBV12-4; size: few; J: TRBJ2-5; D: .; DNA: TGTGCCAGCAGTTCCGGGGGCCCCGAGACCCAGTACTTC; CDR3: CASSSGGPETQYF
V: TRBV30; size: few; J: TRBJ2-5; D: .; DNA: TGTGCCTGGAGTGGGGGGCAGACCCAGTACTTC; CDR3: CAWSGGQTQYF
V: TRBV25-1; size: many; J: TRBJ2-5; D: .; DNA: TGTGCCAGCAGTCCCCTCAGTAGGGGATTCCAAGAGACCCAGTACTTC; CDR3: CASSPLSRGFQETQYF
V: TRBV5-6; size: .; J: TRBJ2-3; D: .; DNA: TGTGCCAGCAGCTTGAGTTCATCAGATACGCAGTATTTT; CDR3: CASSLSSSDTQYF
V: TRBV27; size: .; J: TRBJ2-3; D: TRBD2; DNA: TGTGCCAGCAGTTCAGTACTAGCGGGGTCCACAGATACGCAGTATTTT; CDR3: CASSSVLAGSTDTQYF
V: TRBV29-1; size: few; J: TRBJ2-1; D: TRBD2; DNA: TGCAGCGTCCAAGGGACTAGCGGGAGAGAGATCGGGCAGTTCTTC; CDR3: CSVQGTSGREIGQFF
V: TRBV28; size: many; J: TRBJ1-5; D: .; DNA: TGTGCCAGCAGTTTAGGGACACCGTTTCAGCCCCAGCATTTT; CDR3: CASSLGTPFQPQHF
V: TRBV4-3; size: few; J: TRBJ2-7; D: .; DNA: TGCGCCAGCAGCCAAGACAGGGGCCACGAGCAGTACTTC; CDR3: CASSQDRGHEQYF
V: TRBV12-3/TRBV12-4; size: many; J: TRBJ2-3; D: .; DNA: TGTGCCAGCAGTTTCGACAGCACAGATACGCAGTATTTT; CDR3: CASSFDSTDTQYF
V: TRBV30; size: .; J: TRBJ1-1; D: TRBD1; DNA: TGTGCCTGGAGGGGATACGGGACAGAGAACACTGAAGCTTTCTTT; CDR3: CAWRGYGTENTEAFF
V: TRBV12-3/TRBV12-4; size: few; J: TRBJ2-3; D: .; DNA: TGTGCCAGCAACCGAGGATGGGGTTTCCTCTCAGATACGCAGTATTTT; CDR3: CASNRGWGFLSDTQYF
V: TRBV24-1; size: .; J: TRBJ2-1; D: TRBD2; DNA: TGTGCCACCAGTGATTACGGGACTACTAAAGACAATGAGCAGTTCTTC; CDR3: CATSDYGTTKDNEQFF
V: TRBV28; size: few; J: TRBJ1-6; D: .; DNA: TGTGCCAGCAGTTCCACAACTCCCGGGACCGATTCACCCCTCCACTTT; CDR3: CASSSTTPGTDSPLHF
V: TRBV28; size: .; J: TRBJ1-2; D: TRBD1; DNA: TGTGCCAGCAGTTCCCCCCAGGGGGCCCGTGGCTACACCTTC; CDR3: CASSSPQGARGYTF
V: TRBV12-3/TRBV12-4; size: .; J: TRBJ2-6; D: .; DNA: TGTGCCAGCAGCCCAACCGGGACCGCTGTGGGGGCCAACGTCCTGACTTTC; CDR3: CASSPTGTAVGANVLTF
V: TRBV6-1; size: many; J: TRBJ2-5; D: TRBD1; DNA: TGTGCCAGCAGTGAAGCCGGGACAGCGTCGGCCCAGTACTTC; CDR3: CASSEAGTASAQYF